This T cell receptor (beta chain) was found in a study of blood T cell repertoires in COVID-19. At the level of the study: Acute and convalescent COVID-19 samples came from the United States, Italy and Spain.

Those who participated ranged in age from roughly 18 to 89 years and resided in approximately 26 US areas. Participant-given clinical history determined each cohort assignment. Trimming took 2 bases from V and 5 from J, leaving 4 bases between them. The length of the CDR3 is 11 residues. Germline V lookup: CDR1 SGHTS, CDR2 YDEGEE. Per the authors' pipeline: Estimated nucleated cell counts came from reference gene primer amplification. Profiled with immunoSEQ multiplex PCR; TCRdb holds only in-frame clones, not every one. The D gene and trimming were derived from the DNA, and the V and J assignments and clone size from that table. The table lists about 160,000 clones, roughly 80% of them singletons.

This receptor was identified in a woman aged 55-69 years who had recovered from COVID-19. The J gene is TRBJ1-2, the V gene TRBV5-8; D remains unclear. The sequencing sample was made of PBMCs or T cells enriched from blood (not recorded which). The CDR3, as DNA: TGTGCCAGCAGCTTACAATATGGCTACACCTTC. As protein: CASSLQYGYTF.